This T cell receptor beta chain originates from a study of cytomegalovirus exposure and HLA in healthy donors. Study conclusions and caveats: Accurate predictions that matched the HLA-A and HLA-B alleles of most subjects were reportedly made from TCR beta sequences. CMV antigen specificity of three CMV-associated chains was confirmed in vitro.

Remarks on this clone: Its specificity is unknown.

The PCR ran on 60 Vbeta and 13 Jbeta primers. As handled by the study authors: A later analysis tallied 80 million or so unique TCR beta chains, around 12 million of them shared. Produced via immunoSEQ multiplex PCR; TCRdb's table is partial and in-frame only. V and J calls and clone size follow that table, whereas D and trimming were derived from the DNA. The data show around 160,000 clones, with about 77% seen just once and about 7.9% held by the top ten. The donors, nominally healthy at sampling, likely had unrecorded immune exposures. V was cut by 1 base and J by 0 bases, with 9 bases left in between. CDR1 MGHRA and CDR2 YSYEKL come from the germline V gene. The CDR3 consists of 15 residues.

The material sequenced was PBMCs. This sequence originates from a male donor in good health and CMV-seropositive. V usage is TRBV4-1 and J usage is TRBJ1-2, with D unclear. As DNA, the CDR3 is TGCGCCAGCAGCCAAGGGCCCACAGCTAACTATGGCTACACCTTC. Translating it yields CASSQGPTANYGYTF.